The T cell receptor (beta chain) under discussion was sequenced for a study of shared clonotypes between healthy human individuals. A deep-level run was used for the assay. Data came from immunoSEQ multiplex PCR; TCRdb stores just in-frame clones and leaves some out. The sample holds fewer than 1.8 million clones; approximately 98.5% are singletons and the top ten take 0.36%. Donors were healthy HIV-negative adults without recent acute infections or vaccinations. Germline loops: CDR1 SGDLS, CDR2 YYNGEE. The trim removed 0 bases at V and 4 bases at J, leaving 4 bases unmatched. This CDR3 has 15 residues.

Sequencing was done on a sample of naive CD4+ T cells sorted from blood. Noted subset: CD45RA+ positively selected. This sequence was found in a man aged 30 to 45 in good health. The J gene is TRBJ1-2, the V gene TRBV9, with 9 bases aligning to TRBD1. CDR3 residues: CASSVGGQGGYGYTF. The CDR3 DNA is TGTGCCAGCAGCGTAGGGGGACAGGGCGGCTATGGCTACACCTTC.